This T cell receptor beta chain was identified during a study of blood T cell repertoires in COVID-19. In the source study's methods: Amplified reference gene primers provided the basis for estimating nucleated cell counts. This table comes from immunoSEQ multiplex PCR, and its TCRdb copy is limited to in-frame clones, with some not included. The DNA gave D and trimming, while V, J and clone size come from that table. The sample shows roughly 84,000 clones, roughly 75% of them seen only once. Germline V CDR1 and CDR2: ENHRY, SYGVKD. The CDR3 runs to 16 residues. After removal of 2 bases from V and 6 bases from J, the junction contained 12 bases not matched to a gene.

This rearrangement joins TRBV10-3 to TRBJ1-1, with 7 bases identical to TRBD1. The source is a woman between 45 and 65 years old with acute or convalescent COVID-19. Material for sequencing was peripheral blood. CDR3 residues: CAISETPGGYFSEAFF. For the CDR3, the DNA is TGTGCCATCAGTGAGACGCCAGGGGGTTATTTCTCTGAAGCTTTCTTT.